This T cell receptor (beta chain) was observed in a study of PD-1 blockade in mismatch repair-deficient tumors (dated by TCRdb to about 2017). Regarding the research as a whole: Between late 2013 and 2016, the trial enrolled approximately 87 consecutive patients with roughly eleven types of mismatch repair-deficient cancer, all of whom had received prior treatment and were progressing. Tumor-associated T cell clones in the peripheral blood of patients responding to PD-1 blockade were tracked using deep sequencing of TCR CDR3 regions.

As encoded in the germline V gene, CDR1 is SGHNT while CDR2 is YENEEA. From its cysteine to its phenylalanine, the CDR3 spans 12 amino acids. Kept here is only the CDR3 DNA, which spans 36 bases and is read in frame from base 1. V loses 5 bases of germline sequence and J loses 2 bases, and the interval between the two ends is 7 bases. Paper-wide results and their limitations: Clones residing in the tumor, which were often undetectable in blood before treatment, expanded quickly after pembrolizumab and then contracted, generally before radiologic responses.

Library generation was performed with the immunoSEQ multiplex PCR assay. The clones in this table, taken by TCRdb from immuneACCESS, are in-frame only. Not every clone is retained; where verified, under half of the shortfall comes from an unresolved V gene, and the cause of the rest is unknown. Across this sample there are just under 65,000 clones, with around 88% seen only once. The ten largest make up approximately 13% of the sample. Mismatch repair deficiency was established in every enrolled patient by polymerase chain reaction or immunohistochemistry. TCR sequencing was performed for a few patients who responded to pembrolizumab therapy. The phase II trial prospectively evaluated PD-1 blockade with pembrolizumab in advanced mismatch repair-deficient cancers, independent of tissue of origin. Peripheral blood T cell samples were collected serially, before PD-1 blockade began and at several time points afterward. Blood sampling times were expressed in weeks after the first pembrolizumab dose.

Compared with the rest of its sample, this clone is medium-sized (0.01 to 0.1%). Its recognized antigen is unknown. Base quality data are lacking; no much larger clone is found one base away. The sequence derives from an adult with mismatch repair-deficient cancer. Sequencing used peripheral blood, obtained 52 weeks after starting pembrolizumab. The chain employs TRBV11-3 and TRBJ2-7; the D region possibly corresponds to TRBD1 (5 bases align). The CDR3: CASSTGPYEQYF. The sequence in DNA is TGTGCCAGCAGCACAGGACCCTACGAGCAGTACTTC.